One sample yielded the 29 T cell receptor beta chains listed below, sequenced in a study of blood T cell repertoires in COVID-19. Using immunoSEQ multiplex PCR, the repertoire was profiled, and TCRdb retains in-frame clones only, with some absent. The table includes approximately 330,000 clones, 90% detected once. What was sequenced was peripheral blood. These receptors originate from a woman in her thirties or forties with COVID-19, enrolled during active disease.

This sequence joins TRBV5-1 and TRBJ1-2; the D gene is possibly TRBD1 (6 bases). CDR3 length: 15 amino acids. Trimming left V 0 bases short and J 4 bases short, with 13 bases between. Per the germline V gene, CDR1 is SGHRS and CDR2 is YFSETQ. The CDR3 DNA sequence: TGCGCCAGCAGCTTGGAGGGACACCGGCTCTATGGCTACACCTTC. It yields the protein CASSLEGHRLYGYTF. The full variable domain, with the rest looked up from reference TRBV5-1 and TRBJ1-2, is KAGVTQTPRYLIKTRGQQVTLSCSPISGHRSVSWYQQTPGQGLQFLFEYFSETQRNKGNFPGRFSGRQFSNSRSEMNVSTLELGDSALYLCASSLEGHRLYGYTFGSGTRLTVV.

This clone was counted once. V gene TRBV30 combines with J gene TRBJ1-2; TRBD1 matches at 7 bases. There are 13 residues in the CDR3. The trim removed 7 bases at V and 4 bases at J, leaving 9 bases unmatched. Germline-derived CDR1 and CDR2 are GTSNPN and SVGIG (reference sequence). CDR3 sequence reads: CASPLTGSYGYTF. The CDR3 DNA reads TGTGCCTCCCCTTTGACAGGGAGCTATGGCTACACCTTC.

The gene calls are TRBV11-2 and TRBJ2-5; D unresolved. V was clipped by 9 bases and J by 4 bases, with 15 bases between them. The CDR3 spans 13 residues. Germline lookup yields CDR1 SGHAT and CDR2 FQNNGV. The CDR3 region is CARWRRNIETQYF. CDR3 sequence (DNA): TGTGCCAGGTGGAGACGGAATATAGAGACCCAGTACTTC. The full variable domain, completed using reference TRBV11-2 and TRBJ2-5, is EAGVAQSPRYKIIEKRQSVAFWCNPISGHATLYWYQQILGQGPKLLIQFQNNGVVDDSQLPKDRFSAERLKGVDSTLKIQPAKLEDSAVYLCARWRRNIETQYFGPGTRLLVL.

The chain combines TRBV28 with TRBJ1-5; D is ambiguous. Germline V gene sequence: CDR1 MDHEN, CDR2 SYDVKM. The CDR3 runs 12 residues. Trimming left V 1 base short and J 7 bases short, with 5 bases between. CDR3: CASSLSRQPQHF. The CDR3 coding sequence is TGTGCCAGCAGTTTATCGAGGCAGCCCCAGCATTTT.

The chain is built from TRBV2 and TRBJ1-3; D remains unclear. The CDR3 has 15 amino acids. V shed 11 bases and J shed 0 bases, with 17 bases lying between them. CDR1 and CDR2 (germline): SNHLY, FYNNEI. CDR3: CALKTGLSSGNTIYF. The CDR3 DNA follows: TGTGCCTTAAAAACCGGACTCAGCTCTGGAAACACCATATATTTT.

This chain links TRBV6-5 with TRBJ2-3; 7 bases fit TRBD2. This CDR3 is 15 amino acids long. CDR1 MNHEY and CDR2 SVGAGI come from the germline V gene. The ends lost 6 bases at V and 2 bases at J; junction bases unmatched: 8. This CDR3 is CASSLLAEITDTQYF. CDR3 nucleotide sequence: TGTGCCAGCAGCCTGCTAGCGGAGATCACAGATACGCAGTATTTT.

V and J are TRBV6-2 or TRBV6-3 and TRBJ2-3, with D perhaps matching TRBD1 (6 bases). CDR1 is MNHEY and CDR2 is SVGEGT in the germline V gene. V lost 1 base and J lost 4, with 12 bases in between. The CDR3 extends over 15 amino acids. The CDR3 DNA reads TGTGCCAGCAGTTACTTAGGTCCAGGGGCAGATACGCAGTATTTT. Translating it yields CASSYLGPGADTQYF.

The chain couples TRBV7-2 to TRBJ1-6; no clear D gene. The germline CDR1 and CDR2 sequences are SGHTA and FQGNSA. Trimming stripped 0 bases from V and 6 bases from J, with 15 bases between. The CDR3 is 17 residues long. CDR3 nucleotides: TGTGCCAGCAGCTTAGCGGTTGGAGATACGCTTAATTCACCCCTCCACTTT. This sequence encodes CASSLAVGDTLNSPLHF.

There are a few counts of this clone. The chain employs TRBV4-3 and TRBJ1-2; TRBD1 agrees at 11 bases. V trimming: 1 base; J trimming: 4 bases; junction bases outside the gene matches: 5. There are 16 residues in the CDR3. CDR1 is LGHNA, CDR2 YSLEER, per germline. CDR3 in amino acids: CASSQVLGQGVYGYTF. The CDR3, as DNA: TGCGCCAGCAGCCAAGTACTGGGACAGGGGGTCTATGGCTACACCTTC.

V and J are TRBV24-1 and TRBJ1-1; TRBD1 aligns across 11 bases. The CDR3 sequence is 15 residues long. V trimming: 7 bases; J trimming: 3 bases; junction bases outside the gene matches: 6. Per the germline V gene, CDR1 is KGHDR and CDR2 is SFDVKD. In DNA form, the CDR3 reads TGTGCCACCAGCCCTCGGGACAGGGGGGACACTGAAGCTTTCTTT. Amino acids: CATSPRDRGDTEAFF.

The chain uses TRBV6-2 or TRBV6-3 and TRBJ1-1; D is unresolved. Germline CDR1 MNHEY, CDR2 SVGEGT. The ends were cut back, 0 bases at V and 0 bases at J, with 8 bases in the middle. The CDR3 is made up of 15 amino acids. This CDR3 reads CASSYSTDMNTEAFF. Here the CDR3 DNA reads TGTGCCAGCAGTTACTCTACAGACATGAACACTGAAGCTTTCTTT.

This sequence joins TRBV6-5 and TRBJ2-7, with 7 bases fitting TRBD2. V lost 6 bases, J lost 2 bases, and 4 bases stayed unmatched. Germline V gene data show CDR1 as MNHEY and CDR2 as SVGAGI. The CDR3 length is 13 residues. CDR3 bases: TGTGCCAGCAGGGAGCGGGGTCCCTACGAGCAGTACTTC. Translation: CASRERGPYEQYF.

The chain is built from TRBV18 and TRBJ2-7; the D gene is possibly TRBD2 (6 bases). The CDR3 is made up of 14 amino acids. Deletions cut 3 bases from V and 7 bases from J, with 16 bases between. Per germline, CDR1 KGHSH and CDR2 LQKENI. Here the CDR3 reads CASSPSGRSGEQYF. The DNA of the CDR3 is TGTGCCAGCTCACCGTCGGGTCGAAGCGGGGAGCAGTACTTC. The full variable domain, rest sourced from reference TRBV18 and TRBJ2-7, is NAGVMQNPRHLVRRRGQEARLRCSPMKGHSHVYWYRQLPEEGLKFMVYLQKENIIDESGMPKERFSAEFPKEGPSILRIQQVVRGDSAAYFCASSPSGRSGEQYFGPGTRLTVT.

The CDR3 nucleotides are TGTGCCAGCAGCCAAGTAGTAGGGGGCTACAATGAGCAGTTCTTC. Its protein product is CASSQVVGGYNEQFF. The V call is TRBV14, the J call TRBJ2-1, with D tentatively TRBD1 (6 bases). Germline lookup yields CDR1 SGHDN and CDR2 FVKESK. The CDR3 extends over 15 amino acids. Trimming pared 1 base from V and 3 bases from J, leaving 10 bases between.

This chain links TRBV9 with TRBJ2-3, with 9 bases aligning to TRBD2. Germline V gives CDR1 SGDLS, CDR2 YYNGEE. Trimming at V came to 2 bases and at J to 6 bases, leaving 7 bases not matched to a gene. This CDR3 comprises 15 residues. For the CDR3, the DNA is TGTGCCAGCAGCGTCATAGCGGGAGTCTCCGATACGCAGTATTTT. Residues: CASSVIAGVSDTQYF.

This clone is a singleton in its sample. The chain uses TRBV13 and TRBJ2-1, with unresolved D. The CDR3 sequence is 15 residues long. V lost 5 bases and J 1 base, leaving 12 bases between the germline ends. Germline values: CDR1 PRHDT, CDR2 FYEKMQ (reference sequence). The CDR3 nucleotides are TGTGCCAGCAGCCCATCTCGGGTATCCTACAATGAGCAGTTCTTC. It codes for CASSPSRVSYNEQFF. Supplemented by reference TRBV13 and TRBJ2-1, the full variable domain reads AAGVIQSPRHLIKEKRETATLKCYPIPRHDTVYWYQQGPGQDPQFLISFYEKMQSDKGSIPDRFSAQQFSDYHSELNMSSLELGDSALYFCASSPSRVSYNEQFFGPGTRLTVL.

The CDR3 protein is CASSPGTSGRRLAYNEQFF. The CDR3 DNA is TGCGCCAGCAGCCCAGGGACTAGCGGGAGGAGGTTAGCCTACAATGAGCAGTTCTTC. The chain uses TRBV5-1 and TRBJ2-1, with TRBD2 identical over 15 bases. The V gene's germline CDR1 is SGHRS and CDR2 YFSETQ. This CDR3 comprises 19 residues. The junction had 10 bases not matched to a gene; V was cut back by 4 bases and J by 2 bases.

V usage is TRBV3-1 (or the pseudogene TRBV3-2) and J usage is TRBJ2-7; TRBD2 matches at 14 bases. Germline V gene sequence: CDR1 LGHDT, CDR2 YNNKEL (reference sequence). This CDR3 has 16 amino acids. The V gene end was trimmed by 4 bases and the J gene end by 6 bases; junction bases not matched to a gene: 8. CDR3 DNA sequence: TGTGCCAGCAGCCCTCCGGGACTAGCGGGAGCGGGCGAGCAGTACTTC. This sequence encodes CASSPPGLAGAGEQYF.

This chain connects TRBV7-6 to TRBJ2-3, with D hard to call. Between the trimmed V and J ends, which lost 2 bases and 1 base, there was a span of 7 bases. CDR3 length: 14 residues. Germline CDR1 and CDR2: SGHVS and FNYEAQ. For the CDR3, the DNA is TGTGCCAGCAGCTTAAACGCGGGCACAGATACGCAGTATTTT. Protein product: CASSLNAGTDTQYF.

This clone was seen just once. V gene TRBV7-6 combines with J gene TRBJ1-3; 7 nucleotides align to TRBD1. The CDR3 runs 16 residues. Germline CDR1 reads SGHVS; CDR2 reads FNYEAQ. The trim removed 2 bases at V and 7 bases at J, leaving 11 bases unmatched. CDR3 amino acids: CASSLRGGAGRNTIYF. The CDR3 DNA reads TGTGCCAGCAGCTTAAGAGGGGGCGCGGGTCGGAACACCATATATTTT.

The genes are TRBV7-2 and TRBJ1-1, with TRBD1 matching 8 bases. The length of the CDR3 is 17 residues. Looked up from germline, CDR1 is SGHTA and CDR2 is FQGNSA. V shed 5 bases and J 0 bases; nucleotides not matched to a gene: 11. The CDR3 reads CASSVVRDRFMNTEAFF. CDR3 bases: TGTGCCAGCAGCGTTGTCCGGGACAGGTTCATGAACACTGAAGCTTTCTTT.

V gene TRBV7-2 combines with J gene TRBJ1-5; 8 nucleotides align to TRBD1. V lost 1 base to trimming and J lost 11 bases; unmatched junction nucleotides: 7. Germline-derived CDR1 and CDR2 are SGHTA and FQGNSA. The CDR3 sequence is 14 residues long. The DNA for the CDR3 is TGTGCCAGCAGCTTAGATGGACAGGGATATGCCCAGCATTTT. Its protein product is CASSLDGQGYAQHF.

DNA for the CDR3: TGTGCCAGCAGTTACCCTCCCGGAGCCTCGAACACTGAAGCTTTCTTT. This encodes CASSYPPGASNTEAFF. V is TRBV6-2 or TRBV6-3 and J is TRBJ1-1; D ambiguous. The CDR3 contains 16 residues. Looked up from germline, CDR1 is MNHEY and CDR2 is SVGEGT. Trimming removed 2 bases from V and 1 base from J, with 14 bases in between.

This chain joins TRBV7-2 and TRBJ2-3, with TRBD2 identical over 10 bases. This CDR3 region has 17 residues. Germline loops: CDR1 SGHTA, CDR2 FQGNSA. The ends lost 1 base at V and 1 base at J; junction bases unmatched: 5. The CDR3 nucleotides read TGTGCCAGCAGCTTAGGGACTAGCGGTATTCGCACAGATACGCAGTATTTT. Translation gives CASSLGTSGIRTDTQYF.

The J gene is TRBJ1-5, the V gene TRBV6-2 or TRBV6-3; TRBD1 matches 7 bases. Trimming removed 0 bases from V and 5 bases from J; junction bases left unmatched: 4. The CDR3 has 15 amino acids. Germline CDR1 and CDR2: MNHEY and SVGEGT. This chain's CDR3 is CASSYSDRAYQPQHF. The DNA for the CDR3 is TGTGCCAGCAGTTACTCAGACAGGGCCTATCAGCCCCAGCATTTT.

The J gene is TRBJ1-4, the V gene TRBV7-9; 9 bases agree with TRBD1. V gave up 5 bases and J gave up 8 bases; unmatched junction bases: 9. The V gene's germline CDR1 is SEHNR and CDR2 FQNEAQ (reference sequence). The CDR3 is made up of 15 amino acids. The CDR3 region has the DNA TGTGCCAGCAGCCGGCCCGGGACAGGGCACGAAAAACTGTTTTTT. Its protein is CASSRPGTGHEKLFF.

V usage is TRBV28 and J usage is TRBJ2-3; 10 bases are shared with TRBD1. The CDR3 has 17 residues. Germline trimming cut 2 bases from V and 7 bases from J; bases unmatched to any gene: 12. From germline, CDR1 is MDHEN and CDR2 SYDVKM. Here the CDR3 DNA reads TGTGCCAGCAGTTTACTCTTCGGGGACAGGGGAGACAATACGCAGTATTTT. Translation gives CASSLLFGDRGDNTQYF.

V and J are TRBV4-1 and TRBJ2-2; 9 bases fit TRBD2. The CDR3 has 15 residues. Germline lookup yields CDR1 MGHRA and CDR2 YSYEKL. V shed 1 base and J 6 bases; nucleotides not matched to a gene: 3. The DNA for the CDR3 is TGCGCCAGCAGCCAAGCAGGGACTAGCCCCGGGGAGCTGTTTTTT. This codes for CASSQAGTSPGELFF.

The gene calls are TRBV28 and TRBJ2-7, with TRBD2 matching 8 bases. Germline V CDR1 and CDR2: MDHEN, SYDVKM. The V gene end was trimmed by 5 bases and the J gene end by 6 bases; junction bases not matched to a gene: 9. There are 14 residues in the CDR3. CDR3 nucleotide sequence: TGTGCCAGCAGTCACGGGGGGGGTAATTCCGAGCAGTACTTC. It codes for CASSHGGGNSEQYF. Using reference TRBV28 and TRBJ2-7 for the parts outside the CDR3, the full variable domain is DVKVTQSSRYLVKRTGEKVFLECVQDMDHENMFWYRQDPGLGLRLIYFSYDVKMKEKGDIPEGYSVSREKKERFSLILESASTNQTSMYLCASSHGGGNSEQYFGPGTRLTVT.